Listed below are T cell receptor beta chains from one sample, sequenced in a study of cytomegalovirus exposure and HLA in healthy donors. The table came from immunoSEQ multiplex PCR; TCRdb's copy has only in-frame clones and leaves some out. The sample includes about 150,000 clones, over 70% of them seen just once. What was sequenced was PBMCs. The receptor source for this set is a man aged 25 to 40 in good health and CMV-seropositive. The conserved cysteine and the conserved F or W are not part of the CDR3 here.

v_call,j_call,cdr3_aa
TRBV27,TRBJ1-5,ASSSTGGTQPQH
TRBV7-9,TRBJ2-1,SSSLLWDRENNEQF
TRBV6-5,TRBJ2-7,ASSYSGGRSYEQY
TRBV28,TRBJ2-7,ASSSLRAGRIYEQY
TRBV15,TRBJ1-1,ATSRDYVGTANTEAF
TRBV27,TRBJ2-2,ASRKGANTGELF
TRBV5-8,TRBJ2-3,VTLAGLVTDTQY
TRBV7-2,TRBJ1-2,ASSTRVLGYGYT
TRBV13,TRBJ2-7,ASSSGLAVTYEQY
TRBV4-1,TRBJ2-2,ASSQGSGRFSAGELF
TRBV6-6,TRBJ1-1,ASSHPSTGVTEAF